The rows below give T cell receptor beta chains drawn from one sample of a study of spatial heterogeneity in lung cancer. MiXCR was run by TCRdb on the 5' RACE reads, yielding one entry per CDR3 protein. The table lists about 38,000 distinct CDR3 sequences, 7.5% of them singletons, with under 30% in the top ten. This sample comprised PBMCs, obtained at surgery. These receptors came from a male donor with early-stage non-small cell lung cancer. The CDR3 runs from the conserved cysteine through the conserved F or W. The D gene is left open where the match is weak. Clone size is not always given. Where it is, it says once, few, many or a class for expanded clones.

abundance,len,j_gene,d_gene,v_gene,CDR3aa,CDR3nt
many,13,TRBJ2-2,NA,TRBV2,CASRDRPLQELFF,TGTGCCAGCAGGGACCGCCCCCTTCAGGAGCTGTTTTTT
many,14,TRBJ1-1,NA,TRBV5-1,CASSRQQGSTEAFF,TGCGCCAGCAGCCGGCAACAGGGTAGCACTGAAGCTTTCTTT
NA,15,TRBJ2-1,NA,TRBV18,CASSPRGALDNEQFF,TGTGCCAGCTCACCAAGAGGGGCCTTAGACAATGAGCAGTTCTTC
many,15,TRBJ2-1,NA,TRBV11-2,CASSPPAGHHNEQFF,TGTGCCAGCAGCCCTCCTGCGGGACACCACAATGAGCAGTTCTTC
many,14,TRBJ1-1,TRBD1,TRBV6-2/TRBV6-3,CASNPSGGSTEAFF,TGTGCCAGCAACCCCTCAGGGGGAAGCACTGAAGCTTTCTTT
few,13,TRBJ2-3,TRBD2,TRBV6-5,CASSYPSGETQYF,TGTGCCAGCAGTTACCCTAGCGGGGAGACGCAGTATTTT
many,16,TRBJ2-7,NA,TRBV4-3,CASSPKGAESSYEQYF,TGCGCCAGCAGCCCTAAGGGTGCAGAGAGCTCCTACGAGCAGTACTTC
many,14,TRBJ2-3,NA,TRBV29-1,CSVGGTGVSDTQYF,TGCAGCGTTGGTGGAACGGGGGTCTCAGATACGCAGTATTTT
many,16,TRBJ2-1,NA,TRBV7-8,CASSLVGDNAYNEQFF,TGTGCCAGCAGCTTAGTTGGTGACAACGCCTACAATGAGCAGTTCTTC
many,14,TRBJ1-3,NA,TRBV4-3,CASSQGRVGNTIYF,TGCGCCAGCAGCCAAGGGCGGGTAGGAAACACCATATATTTT
many,15,TRBJ2-1,TRBD1,TRBV18,CASSPGQGVINEQFF,TGTGCCAGCTCACCGGGACAGGGGGTAATTAATGAGCAGTTCTTC
many,14,TRBJ1-1,NA,TRBV2,CASSEPKMNTEAFF,TGTGCCAGCAGTGAACCCAAGATGAACACTGAAGCTTTCTTT
many,12,TRBJ2-5,TRBD1,TRBV3-1,CASSPDRGALGF,TGTGCCAGCAGCCCCGACAGGGGGGCTCTAGGCTTC